This record concerns one TCR beta chain sequence. The data were obtained in a study of blood T cell repertoires in COVID-19. The germline V gene has CDR1 ENHRY and CDR2 SYGVKD. The CDR3 totals 13 residues. Between the trimmed V and J ends, which lost 0 bases and 10 bases, there was a span of 10 bases. Produced via immunoSEQ multiplex PCR; TCRdb's table is partial and in-frame only. The sample includes around 300,000 clones, over 75% of them seen just once. The gene calls are TRBV10-3 and TRBJ2-4; D is ambiguous. Sample: peripheral blood. This clonotype was obtained from a human donor in a cohort sampled during active COVID-19. CDR3 DNA: TGTGCCATCAGTGAGTCCACAGAATGGATTCAGTACTTC. Translating it yields CAISESTEWIQYF.